This section outlines one TCR beta chain sequence together with its context. In eight separate reactions per sample, cDNA was generated. Template switching appended UMIs that held a 6-nucleotide sample barcode. From the 5' RACE reads, TCRdb lists one entry per CDR3 protein and no DNA. This repertoire comprises 150,000 to 200,000 distinct CDR3 sequences; its ten largest clones make up just under 7.5%. This entry is derived from a study of monozygotic twins with inflammatory bowel disease. Germline values: CDR1 SEHNR, CDR2 FQNEAQ (reference sequence). The CDR3 sequence is 13 residues long. This sequence joins TRBV7-9 and TRBJ2-1. The clonotype comes from a human donor with ulcerative colitis or Crohn's disease, or a healthy co-twin of an affected twin (not recorded which). The specimen sequenced was blood. The CDR3: CASQPRPYNEQFF.